A selection of T cell receptor beta chains follows, all from one sample in a study of cytomegalovirus exposure and HLA in healthy donors. The table came from immunoSEQ multiplex PCR; TCRdb's copy has only in-frame clones and leaves some out. This repertoire shows 100,000 to 150,000 clones, about 85% found once; its top ten account for under 2%. The sample consisted of PBMCs. Every receptor here comes from a boy aged 5-17 years in good health and CMV-seronegative. Each CDR3 is given with its conserved first and last residue. The D gene is left open where the match is weak. Clone size is shown for a subset of rows, as once, few, many or a class of expanded clone.

J,V,size,D,DNA,CDR3
TRBJ2-2,TRBV6-1,NA,TRBD2,TGTGCCAGCACCTCCGGGACTAGCGGAACCGGGGAGCTGTTTTTT,CASTSGTSGTGELFF
TRBJ2-4,TRBV15,once,NA,TGTGCCACCAGCAGAGATGGTCGGGGAGCCAAAAACATTCAGTACTTC,CATSRDGRGAKNIQYF
TRBJ2-3,TRBV4-1,NA,NA,TGCGCCAGCAGCCAAGATTCGAGATCGTACACAGATACGCAGTATTTT,CASSQDSRSYTDTQYF
TRBJ1-3,TRBV23-1,NA,NA,TGCGCCAGCAGTCGACAGTTATACTCTGGAAACACCATATATTTT,CASSRQLYSGNTIYF
TRBJ2-2,TRBV30,NA,TRBD2,TGTGCCTGGAACCCAGGGTTAGCGGGAGGGCCTGGGACCGGGGAGCTGTTTTTT,CAWNPGLAGGPGTGELFF
TRBJ1-2,TRBV23-1,NA,NA,TGCGCCAGCAGTTCCTCGACAGGATTCTATGGCTACACCTTC,CASSSSTGFYGYTF
TRBJ1-1,TRBV27,NA,NA,TGTGCCAGCAGCCTGGGAGCGAGGACTGAAGCTTTCTTT,CASSLGARTEAFF
TRBJ2-5,TRBV7-2,NA,TRBD2,TGTGCCAGCAGCAAAATACTAGCGGGGGGGCTGGAGACCCAGTACTTC,CASSKILAGGLETQYF
TRBJ2-1,TRBV4-1,NA,TRBD2,TGCGCCAGCAGCCAAGAAGTGGGACTAGCGGGAGTTTGGACGTTCTTC,CASSQEVGLAGVWTFF
TRBJ1-2,TRBV14,NA,TRBD1,TGTGCCAGCAGCCAAGTACAGGGACAGGGGGCCTATGGCTACACCTTC,CASSQVQGQGAYGYTF
TRBJ1-1,TRBV6-1,NA,TRBD1,TGTGCCAGCAGTGGCGACAGGGTCTGGACTGAAGCTTTCTTT,CASSGDRVWTEAFF
TRBJ1-3,TRBV27,NA,NA,TGTGCCAGCAGTCCTACAGCTGGAAACACCATATATTTT,CASSPTAGNTIYF